The 5 T cell receptor beta chains given below trace back to one sample, sequenced in a study of blood T cell repertoires in COVID-19. Assay used: immunoSEQ multiplex PCR; TCRdb lists only in-frame clones, some missing. Among about 160,000 clones listed, 60% to 80% were seen once. The material sequenced was peripheral blood. Source of these receptors: a man aged 70 or older with acute or convalescent COVID-19.

The rearrangement joins TRBV5-1 to TRBJ2-1; weak D call: TRBD1 (6 bases). Trimming stripped 4 bases from V and 8 bases from J, with 16 bases between. The CDR3 consists of 14 residues. Germline lookup yields CDR1 SGHRS and CDR2 YFSETQ. The CDR3 nucleotides are TGCGCCAGCAGCAGATCAGGGGTTCTCGATGAGCAGTTCTTC. Amino acids: CASSRSGVLDEQFF. The full variable domain, in which reference TRBV5-1 and TRBJ2-1 provide the parts outside the CDR3, is KAGVTQTPRYLIKTRGQQVTLSCSPISGHRSVSWYQQTPGQGLQFLFEYFSETQRNKGNFPGRFSGRQFSNSRSEMNVSTLELGDSALYLCASSRSGVLDEQFFGPGTRLTVL.

This chain uses TRBV7-8 with TRBJ1-5; D ambiguous. The CDR3 covers 15 residues. In germline, CDR1 is SGHVS, CDR2 FQNEAQ. V dropped 5 bases and J dropped 5 bases, with 16 bases sitting between them. CDR3: CASSPNSGGHQPQHF. CDR3 nucleotides: TGTGCCAGCAGCCCAAACAGTGGTGGGCATCAGCCCCAGCATTTT. Full variable domain (remainder filled in from reference TRBV7-8 and TRBJ1-5): GAGVSQSPRYKVAKRGQDVALRCDPISGHVSLFWYQQALGQGPEFLTYFQNEAQLDKSGLPSDRFFAERPEGSVSTLKIQRTQQEDSAVYLCASSPNSGGHQPQHFGDGTRLSIL.

The CDR3 DNA follows: TGTGCCACCAGCAGCCTACAGGGGATCACTGAAGCTTTCTTT. Its protein is CATSSLQGITEAFF. This chain joins TRBV15 and TRBJ1-1, with 7 bases matching TRBD1. The CDR3 length is 14 residues. CDR1 is LNHNV and CDR2 is YYDKDF in the germline V gene (reference sequence). V trimming: 3 bases; J trimming: 4 bases; junction bases outside the gene matches: 5.

This clone was observed a handful of times. This sequence joins TRBV4-1 and TRBJ2-1; the match to TRBD1 covers 10 bases. CDR3 length: 16 residues. Looked up from germline, CDR1 is MGHRA and CDR2 is YSYEKL. V trimming: 1 base; J trimming: 2 bases; junction bases outside the gene matches: 2. CDR3 DNA sequence: TGCGCCAGCAGCCAAGGACAGGGGGCGACCTACAATGAGCAGTTCTTC. This codes for CASSQGQGATYNEQFF.

In its sample, this clone was seen once. The rearrangement links TRBV7-2 to TRBJ2-5; D unresolved. The CDR3 spans 15 residues. Germline CDR1 reads SGHTA; CDR2 reads FQGNSA. V was cut by 4 bases and J by 2 bases, with 14 bases left in between. The CDR3 protein is CASSSPLAAQETQYF. In DNA form, the CDR3 reads TGTGCCAGCAGCTCGCCTTTAGCAGCACAAGAGACCCAGTACTTC.